The 32 T cell receptor beta chains given below trace back to one sample, sequenced in a study of technical replicates of blood from a few donors. TCRdb's copy holds only in-frame clones and misses some; the assay was immunoSEQ multiplex PCR. The sample contains about 60,000 clones, about 86% of which appear only once. Sequencing was performed on PBMCs. Receptors originate from a human donor in good health. Some clones in this sample may be carry-over from other donors' samples.

V gene TRBV5-6 combines with J gene TRBJ1-4; D is possibly TRBD1 (6 bases). Germline V gene lookup returns CDR1 SGHDT and CDR2 YYEEEE. Trimming removed 1 base from V and 5 bases from J, with 9 bases in between. This CDR3 spans 14 amino acids. The CDR3 DNA follows: TGTGCCAGCAGCTTGAACAGGGTAAATGAAAAACTGTTTTTT. This codes for CASSLNRVNEKLFF.

This chain connects TRBV18 to TRBJ1-2; 7 bases match TRBD1. Trimming at V came to 3 bases and at J to 0 bases, leaving 7 bases not matched to a gene. CDR3 length: 16 residues. The germline CDR1 and CDR2 sequences are KGHSH and LQKENI. The CDR3 bases are TGTGCCAGCTCACCGTGGACCGGGACAGCTAACTATGGCTACACCTTC. This gives the protein CASSPWTGTANYGYTF.

This CDR3 reads CASSRTGTREEQFF. For the CDR3, the DNA is TGTGCCAGCAGTCGCACCGGGACTAGAGAGGAGCAGTTCTTC. The rearrangement uses TRBV6-5 and TRBJ2-1; 8 positions match TRBD2. Germline V gene sequence: CDR1 MNHEY, CDR2 SVGAGI. This CDR3 is 14 amino acids long. V was pared by 5 bases and J by 10 bases, with 10 bases of the junction left unmatched.

The chain couples TRBV18 to TRBJ2-5; D uncertain. Germline CDR1 reads KGHSH; CDR2 reads LQKENI. This CDR3 spans 16 amino acids. V was trimmed by 0 bases and J by 6 bases, leaving 17 bases between them. The CDR3 protein is CASSPPKNPAKQTQYF. CDR3 nucleotide sequence: TGTGCCAGCTCACCACCTAAAAATCCTGCAAAGCAGACCCAGTACTTC.

The chain recombines TRBV7-9 with TRBJ2-2, with D possibly TRBD2 on 5 matching bases. Trimming cost V 4 bases and J 7 bases, with 7 bases left between them. Germline CDR1 reads SEHNR; CDR2 reads FQNEAQ (reference sequence). The CDR3 runs to 12 residues. The CDR3 protein is CASSSDFGELFF. CDR3 nucleotides: TGTGCCAGCAGCTCGGACTTCGGGGAGCTGTTTTTT.

V and J are TRBV29-1 and TRBJ1-3; D is perhaps TRBD1 (6 bases). Germline V gene data show CDR1 as SQVTM and CDR2 as ANQGSEA. CDR3 length: 14 residues. Trimming cost V 4 bases and J 3 bases, with 13 bases left between them. The CDR3 DNA follows: TGCAGCGTTGTTAACAGGGAGATTGGAAACACCATATATTTT. Translated: CSVVNREIGNTIYF.

V usage is TRBV4-1 and J usage is TRBJ1-6; tentatively, D is TRBD1 (5 bases). The CDR3 consists of 15 residues. V shed 0 bases and J shed 6 bases, with 9 bases lying between them. Germline assignment: CDR1 MGHRA and CDR2 YSYEKL. CDR3 sequence (DNA): TGCGCCAGCAGCCAAGACAGGGCGGCTAATTCACCCCTCCACTTT. Its protein product is CASSQDRAANSPLHF.

V usage is TRBV30 and J usage is TRBJ1-1; 7 bases fit TRBD1. V lost 0 bases to trimming and J lost 5 bases; unmatched junction nucleotides: 9. The CDR3 runs 15 residues. The germline gives CDR1 GTSNPN, CDR2 SVGIG (reference sequence). The CDR3 nucleotides are TGTGCCTGGAGTGTTTCTGACAGGGAAACAACTGAAGCTTTCTTT. This gives the protein CAWSVSDRETTEAFF.

J is TRBJ1-1 and V is TRBV10-3, with 7 bases matching TRBD1. V lost 10 bases and J lost 10; bases outside the gene matches: 15. This CDR3 comprises 13 residues. In germline, CDR1 is ENHRY, CDR2 SYGVKD. This chain's CDR3 is CATDPGEGARAFF. DNA of the CDR3: TGTGCCACCGATCCGGGCGAGGGGGCTAGAGCTTTCTTT.

The genes are TRBV9 and TRBJ1-1, with D tentatively TRBD1 (5 bases). The germline gives CDR1 SGDLS, CDR2 YYNGEE. The CDR3 length is 15 residues. Trimming shortened V by 6 bases and J by 0 bases, and 15 bases separated the two germline ends. The CDR3 is CASTGVAGLNTEAFF. For the CDR3, the DNA is TGTGCCAGCACCGGAGTGGCGGGGCTGAACACTGAAGCTTTCTTT.

This clone was seen once. The chain employs TRBV2 and TRBJ2-7; the match to TRBD2 covers 12 bases. The V and J ends lost 6 bases and 4 bases, in that order; junction bases with no gene match: 4. Germline loops: CDR1 SNHLY, CDR2 FYNNEI. The CDR3 has 14 amino acids. This CDR3 reads CASRPGTSGYEQYF. The DNA of the CDR3 is TGTGCCAGCAGGCCCGGGACTAGCGGGTACGAGCAGTACTTC.

A single count supports this clone. The V call is TRBV19, the J call TRBJ2-7; a weak D match, TRBD2 (6 bases). V was shortened by 3 bases and J by 4 bases, with 7 bases between the two germline ends. From germline, CDR1 is LNHDA and CDR2 SQIVND (reference sequence). This CDR3 has 12 residues. The CDR3 protein is CASSMEGYEQYF. The DNA of the CDR3 is TGTGCCAGTAGTATGGAGGGTTACGAGCAGTACTTC.

CDR3 bases: TGTGCCAGCAGCGGATTAGCGGGGGCCTACAATGAGCAGTTCTTC. Translating gives CASSGLAGAYNEQFF. The chain couples TRBV7-2 to TRBJ2-1; 9 positions agree with TRBD2. Trimming at V came to 5 bases and at J to 2 bases, leaving 4 bases not matched to a gene. This CDR3 region has 15 residues. The germline CDR1 and CDR2 sequences are SGHTA and FQGNSA.

V and J are TRBV6-6 and TRBJ1-1, with D tentatively TRBD1 (5 bases). V dropped 6 bases and J dropped 4 bases, with 12 bases sitting between them. The CDR3 sequence is 13 residues long. From germline, CDR1 is MNHNY and CDR2 SVGAGI (reference sequence). The CDR3 nucleotides read TGTGCCAGCAGGCAGGGTGTGAGCACTGAAGCTTTCTTT. It is translated as CASRQGVSTEAFF.

The chain couples TRBV7-6 to TRBJ2-5; 10 bases are shared with TRBD2. Looked up from germline, CDR1 is SGHVS and CDR2 is FNYEAQ. The V segment lost 5 bases and the J segment 5 bases; nucleotides outside the gene matches: 8. This CDR3 comprises 15 residues. The CDR3 bases are TGTGCCAGCAGCATAAGCGGGGGGGCCGGGGAGACCCAGTACTTC. As protein: CASSISGGAGETQYF.

V and J are TRBV30 and TRBJ1-2; D unclear. The V gene lost 2 bases and the J gene lost 5 bases, with 12 bases spanning the gap. The CDR3 totals 13 residues. The germline gives CDR1 GTSNPN, CDR2 SVGIG (reference sequence). Here the CDR3 DNA reads TGTGCCTGGAGTACTGGCCAGACTTATGGCTACACCTTC. Protein: CAWSTGQTYGYTF.

This chain links TRBV5-1 with TRBJ2-2; TRBD2 aligns across 13 bases. The ends lost 3 bases at V and 6 bases at J; junction bases unmatched: 8. CDR1 is SGHRS, CDR2 YFSETQ, per germline. The CDR3 is 17 amino acids. CDR3 sequence (DNA): TGCGCCAGCAGCTCCTCAACCGGGACTAGCGGGGCCGGGGAGCTGTTTTTT. It codes for CASSSSTGTSGAGELFF.

This clone was detected once. The V gene is TRBV7-2, the J gene TRBJ2-7; weak D call: TRBD2 (6 bases). The germline V and J ends were trimmed by 4 bases and 4 bases, with 14 bases remaining between them. The CDR3 sequence is 14 residues long. The germline V gene has CDR1 SGHTA and CDR2 FQGNSA. The CDR3 DNA is TGTGCCAGCAGCTCGCGGGGCGGGATATACGAGCAGTACTTC. This gives the protein CASSSRGGIYEQYF.

The gene calls are TRBV29-1 and TRBJ2-1, with D perhaps TRBD2 (6 bases). CDR3 length: 14 residues. Trimming removed 3 bases at V and 9 bases at J, with 18 bases between. Germline V lookup: CDR1 SQVTM, CDR2 ANQGSEA. Here the CDR3 DNA reads TGCAGCGTTGATCCCACCTACGGGAGCGGTGAGCAGTTCTTC. This sequence encodes CSVDPTYGSGEQFF.

The chain combines TRBV18 with TRBJ2-1; D may be TRBD2 (7 bases). This CDR3 has 16 residues. The germline V and J ends were trimmed by 3 bases and 7 bases, with 19 bases remaining between them. The V gene's germline CDR1 is KGHSH and CDR2 LQKENI. CDR3 DNA: TGTGCCAGCTCACCGCCATTGGGGGGGCCGATGAATGAGCAGTTCTTC. It is translated as CASSPPLGGPMNEQFF.

This sequence joins TRBV7-8 and TRBJ1-1; 9 bases are shared with TRBD1. Germline V gene data show CDR1 as SGHVS and CDR2 as FQNEAQ. V was pared by 3 bases and J by 6 bases, with 2 bases of the junction left unmatched. The CDR3 runs 13 residues. The CDR3 loop reads CASSFDRGAEAFF. DNA for the CDR3: TGTGCCAGCAGCTTTGACAGGGGGGCTGAAGCTTTCTTT.

The chain is built from TRBV18 and TRBJ2-1; 9 bases map to TRBD1. With 6 bases clipped from V and 2 bases from J, the junction kept 2 bases outside the gene matches. The CDR3 runs to 14 residues. From germline, CDR1 is KGHSH and CDR2 LQKENI. Here the CDR3 DNA reads TGTGCCAGCTCCGGGACAGGGCCCTACAATGAGCAGTTCTTC. Its protein is CASSGTGPYNEQFF.

The genes are TRBV7-2 and TRBJ2-1; 9 bases fit TRBD2. With V trimmed by 6 bases and J by 4 bases, 7 bases remained unmatched. Per the germline V gene, CDR1 is SGHTA and CDR2 is FQGNSA. The CDR3 is 15 residues long. The CDR3, as DNA: TGTGCCAGCAGACCTACTAGCGGGCGTTACAATGAGCAGTTCTTC. Translated: CASRPTSGRYNEQFF.

The rearrangement uses TRBV13 and TRBJ1-3; D remains ambiguous. Trimming stripped 5 bases from V and 0 bases from J, with 14 bases between. The CDR3 length is 16 residues. Per germline, CDR1 PRHDT and CDR2 FYEKMQ (reference sequence). DNA for the CDR3: TGTGCCAGCAGCCCGAACCCACTGAGCTCTGGAAACACCATATATTTT. Residues: CASSPNPLSSGNTIYF.

V usage is TRBV11-2 and J usage is TRBJ1-1; D may be TRBD1 (5 bases). This CDR3 region has 12 residues. CDR1 SGHAT and CDR2 FQNNGV come from the germline V gene. V shed 3 bases and J shed 10 bases, with 12 bases lying between them. CDR3 amino acids: CASSLEGRRAFF. DNA for the CDR3: TGTGCCAGCAGCTTGGAGGGGAGGAGAGCTTTCTTT.

This clone was recorded only once. CDR3 nucleotides: TGCGCCAGCAGCCAAGTGAGGATAATCGGGGAGCTGTTTTTT. This codes for CASSQVRIIGELFF. The rearrangement uses TRBV4-3 and TRBJ2-2, with D unclear. Germline V gene sequence: CDR1 LGHNA, CDR2 YSLEER. This CDR3 is 14 amino acids long. With 1 base removed from V and 7 bases from J, the gap between germline ends came to 10 bases.

The genes are TRBV14 and TRBJ2-5, with D unclear. The CDR3 length is 15 residues. The V gene's germline CDR1 is SGHDN and CDR2 FVKESK. V was shortened by 1 base and J by 2 bases, with 11 bases between the two germline ends. The CDR3 DNA reads TGTGCCAGCAGCCAAGGCAGTCCAGGACAAGAGACCCAGTACTTC. Its translation is CASSQGSPGQETQYF.

The chain carries TRBV5-1 and TRBJ2-7, with TRBD2 identical over 8 bases. The germline V gene has CDR1 SGHRS and CDR2 YFSETQ. The V segment lost 4 bases and the J segment 0 bases; nucleotides outside the gene matches: 6. The CDR3 has 15 residues. CDR3 DNA: TGCGCCAGCAGCGCCGGACTAGCCCGCTCCTACGAGCAGTACTTC. Protein sequence: CASSAGLARSYEQYF.

The rearrangement links TRBV6-5 to TRBJ2-3, with 8 bases identical to TRBD2. The V and J ends lost 5 bases and 9 bases, in that order; junction bases with no gene match: 10. The CDR3 is 14 amino acids. Germline V gives CDR1 MNHEY, CDR2 SVGAGI. This chain's CDR3 is CASSAGGGRGTQYF. The CDR3 nucleotides read TGTGCCAGCAGTGCGGGGGGCGGGAGAGGAACGCAGTATTTT.

The genes are TRBV6-5 and TRBJ1-6; D is perhaps TRBD1 (5 bases). V lost 2 bases and J lost 5, with 10 bases in between. The CDR3 length is 15 residues. Germline-derived CDR1 and CDR2 are MNHEY and SVGAGI. CDR3 loop: CASSYAGGNNSPLHF. The CDR3 DNA reads as TGTGCCAGCAGTTACGCCGGGGGGAATAATTCACCCCTCCACTTT.

V is TRBV7-2 and J is TRBJ2-7; TRBD1 matches 8 bases. The germline V gene encodes CDR1 SGHTA and CDR2 FQGNSA. The CDR3 is 15 residues long. With 4 bases clipped from V and 5 bases from J, the junction kept 10 bases outside the gene matches. CDR3: CASSSDRGKANEQYF. DNA of the CDR3: TGTGCCAGCAGCTCCGACAGGGGAAAAGCCAACGAGCAGTACTTC.

CDR3 coding DNA: TGTGCCAGTAGTACATGGGCCCGGGAGACCCAGTACTTC. As protein: CASSTWARETQYF. This sequence joins TRBV19 and TRBJ2-5; D gene ambiguous. V lost 4 bases, J lost 5 bases, and 11 bases lay in between. The length of the CDR3 is 13 residues. The germline V gene has CDR1 LNHDA and CDR2 SQIVND (reference sequence).